The sequence of this T cell receptor (beta chain) was determined in a study of shared clonotypes between healthy human individuals. On the study more broadly: For every donor, three CD4 naive, three CD4 memory, two CD8 naive and one CD8 memory plates were used.

CDR3 length: 11 residues. Germline-derived CDR1 and CDR2 are MDHEN and SYDVKM. V dropped 3 bases and J dropped 5 bases, with 4 bases sitting between them. Selected positively for CCR7 and CD45RO-negative, naive CD8 cells excluded terminally differentiated effector memory CD45RA+ cells. A remark on this clone: Other DNA variants within this sample encode the same CDR3.

The method was immunoSEQ multiplex PCR; TCRdb's version includes in-frame clones alone and lacks a portion of them. Of about 2.1 million clones in the sample, approximately 92% were seen once. The gene calls are TRBV28 and TRBJ2-5; no definite D call. Sequencing input: naive CD8+ T cells from PBMCs. The receptor was derived from a man in his late teens or twenties in good health. Some clones in this sample may be carry-over from other donors' samples. In DNA, the CDR3 is TGTGCCAGCAGTTTCGCCGAGACCCAGTACTTC. This encodes CASSFAETQYF. Looking up the rest from reference TRBV28 and TRBJ2-5 gives the full variable domain: DVKVTQSSRYLVKRTGEKVFLECVQDMDHENMFWYRQDPGLGLRLIYFSYDVKMKEKGDIPEGYSVSREKKERFSLILESASTNQTSMYLCASSFAETQYFGPGTRLLVL.